The 24 T cell receptor beta chains in this list originate from one sample, sequenced in a study of vaccination effects on CD4 cells after COVID-19. TCRdb's table, derived via immunoSEQ multiplex PCR, lists solely in-frame clones and lacks some. Of around 40,000 clones in the sample, approximately 77% were seen once. Cells that had been cultured for 10 days were the source of isolated CD4+ T cells. BNT162b2 vaccine or mRNA-1273 vaccine was given to participants in two doses. These receptors are not linked to any known antigen. The sample in question was CD4+ T cells from PBMCs cultured without peptide, obtained after COVID-19 vaccination. Receptors were obtained from a human donor who received a COVID-19 vaccine.

The J gene is TRBJ2-3, the V gene TRBV10-1; D possibly corresponds to TRBD1 (5 bases). The CDR3 totals 12 residues. CDR1 is WNHNN, CDR2 SYGVQD, per germline (reference sequence). Trimming removed 10 bases at V and 4 bases at J, with 12 bases between. For the CDR3, the DNA is TGCGCCACCCGGTCAGGGTCAGATACGCAGTATTTT. Protein: CATRSGSDTQYF.

V gene TRBV24-1 combines with J gene TRBJ2-6, with a weak D call TRBD1 (6 bases). The CDR3 loop spans 16 amino acids. Germline V gene sequence: CDR1 KGHDR, CDR2 SFDVKD. Between the trimmed V and J ends, which lost 4 bases and 3 bases, there was a span of 12 bases. CDR3 sequence reads: CATSEPQGGGANVLTF. Here the CDR3 DNA reads TGTGCCACCAGTGAGCCACAGGGCGGTGGGGCCAACGTCCTGACTTTC.

This clone was detected a few times. The chain employs TRBV10-3 and TRBJ2-1; 9 bases are shared with TRBD1. Trimming took 3 bases from V and 4 from J; bases not matched to a gene: 10. The CDR3 covers 17 residues. From germline, CDR1 is ENHRY and CDR2 SYGVKD. The CDR3 nucleotides read TGTGCCATCAGTGAATCAGACAGGGGGGCACATTACAATGAGCAGTTCTTC. Its translation: CAISESDRGAHYNEQFF.

This chain connects TRBV12-5 to TRBJ2-3; possible D gene TRBD2, 6 bases. The V gene's germline CDR1 is LGHNT and CDR2 FRNRAP. V was clipped by 5 bases and J by 3 bases, with 15 bases between them. The CDR3 is made up of 15 amino acids. CDR3 protein: CASGTPGEVTDTQYF. The CDR3 DNA follows: TGTGCTAGTGGTACCCCGGGGGAGGTGACAGATACGCAGTATTTT.

This sequence joins TRBV4-1 and TRBJ1-2; the D gene is possibly TRBD1 (6 bases). V lost 2 bases, J lost 5 bases, and 12 bases lay in between. Per the germline V gene, CDR1 is MGHRA and CDR2 is YSYEKL. This CDR3 comprises 14 residues. The DNA of the CDR3 is TGCGCCAGCAGCCAACGGCAGGGGACTTATGGCTACACCTTC. It translates to CASSQRQGTYGYTF.

The rearrangement links TRBV18 to TRBJ1-5; D not resolved. The CDR3 loop spans 14 amino acids. Trimming stripped 3 bases from V and 0 bases from J, with 6 bases between. The germline gives CDR1 KGHSH, CDR2 LQKENI. CDR3 in amino acids: CASSPDDSNQPQHF. The DNA for the CDR3 is TGTGCCAGCTCACCGGACGATAGCAATCAGCCCCAGCATTTT. Together with reference TRBV18 and TRBJ1-5, the CDR3 gives the full variable domain: NAGVMQNPRHLVRRRGQEARLRCSPMKGHSHVYWYRQLPEEGLKFMVYLQKENIIDESGMPKERFSAEFPKEGPSILRIQQVVRGDSAAYFCASSPDDSNQPQHFGDGTRLSIL.

This sequence joins TRBV6-5 and TRBJ1-5; a possible D gene is TRBD1 (5 bases). V lost 6 bases, J lost 4 bases, and 16 bases lay in between. The length of the CDR3 is 15 residues. Looked up from germline, CDR1 is MNHEY and CDR2 is SVGAGI. CDR3 sequence (DNA): TGTGCCAGCAGGGACGGGACGGTGCCAAATCAGCCCCAGCATTTT. It codes for CASRDGTVPNQPQHF.

The V call is TRBV27, the J call TRBJ2-4; D gene ambiguous. This CDR3 spans 15 amino acids. Trimming took off 5 bases at V and 8 bases at J, with 19 bases between the two ends. Germline CDR1 reads MNHEY; CDR2 reads SMNVEV (reference sequence). The CDR3 DNA is TGTGCCAGCAGTGACTTATCCCACTTCGTCCACATTCAGTACTTC. Translating gives CASSDLSHFVHIQYF.

This sequence joins TRBV11-2 and TRBJ2-5; TRBD1 agrees at 9 bases. CDR3 length: 17 amino acids. Germline loops: CDR1 SGHAT, CDR2 FQNNGV. The V gene end was trimmed by 1 base and the J gene end by 4 bases; junction bases not matched to a gene: 10. In DNA, the CDR3 is TGTGCCAGCAGCTTAGGAACAACAGGGGGCGCGGGAGAGACCCAGTACTTC. It is translated as CASSLGTTGGAGETQYF.

J is TRBJ1-1 and V is TRBV5-1, with D possibly TRBD1 on 5 matching bases. Trimming left V 4 bases short and J 0 bases short, with 16 bases between. This CDR3 contains 16 residues. Germline assignment: CDR1 SGHRS and CDR2 YFSETQ. The CDR3 DNA follows: TGCGCCAGCAGCAATGACAGTCCCTCGGTGAACACTGAAGCTTTCTTT. Translated, it gives CASSNDSPSVNTEAFF.

A single count supports this clone. This chain connects TRBV6-6 to TRBJ1-1; D gene uncertain. The germline V gene has CDR1 MNHNY and CDR2 SVGAGI (reference sequence). V shed 2 bases and J shed 2 bases, with 6 bases lying between them. This CDR3 region has 13 residues. Here the CDR3 DNA reads TGTGCCAGCAGTTACGGGTCTAACACTGAAGCTTTCTTT. Amino acids: CASSYGSNTEAFF.

This clone was counted a single time. The CDR3 sequence is CASSLEGAGKREAFF. CDR3 bases: TGTGCCAGCAGCTTGGAGGGAGCAGGGAAACGTGAAGCTTTCTTT. V usage is TRBV5-6 and J usage is TRBJ1-1; perhaps TRBD1 as D (5 bases). The CDR3 has 15 residues. Germline CDR1 is SGHDT and CDR2 is YYEEEE. With 0 bases removed from V and 7 bases from J, the gap between germline ends came to 16 bases.

The V call is TRBV7-8, the J call TRBJ2-7, with a tentative D call TRBD1 (6 bases). Trimming shortened V by 4 bases and J by 2 bases, and 12 bases separated the two germline ends. In germline, CDR1 is SGHVS, CDR2 FQNEAQ. The CDR3 covers 14 residues. CDR3 amino acids: CASSSRTATYEQYF. CDR3 bases: TGTGCCAGCAGCTCCAGGACAGCGACCTACGAGCAGTACTTC.

The rearrangement uses TRBV5-4 and TRBJ2-3; D call uncertain. CDR3 length: 12 residues. V was shortened by 1 base and J by 0 bases, with 0 bases between the two germline ends. Germline V CDR1 and CDR2: SGHNT, YYREEE (reference sequence). The CDR3 DNA is TGTGCCAGCAGCTTGAGCACAGATACGCAGTATTTT. Its protein product is CASSLSTDTQYF. Full variable domain (missing parts from reference TRBV5-4 and TRBJ2-3): ETGVTQSPTHLIKTRGQQVTLRCSSQSGHNTVSWYQQALGQGPQFIFQYYREEENGRGNFPPRFSGLQFPNYSSELNVNALELDDSALYLCASSLSTDTQYFGPGTRLTVL.

V gene TRBV6-4 combines with J gene TRBJ2-7; no clear D. Trimming left V 7 bases short and J 0 bases short, with 10 bases between. CDR1 and CDR2 from the germline V gene are MRHNA and SNTAGT. The CDR3 runs 13 residues. CDR3 nucleotide sequence: TGTGCCAGCACCCTGGGGTCCTCCTACGAGCAGTACTTC. This translates into CASTLGSSYEQYF.

This clone showed up just a few times. The chain carries TRBV5-4 and TRBJ2-6; weak D call: TRBD2 (5 bases). Trimming cost V 2 bases and J 1 base, with 7 bases left between them. CDR3 length: 15 residues. Looked up from germline, CDR1 is SGHNT and CDR2 is YYREEE (reference sequence). The CDR3 loop is CASSFEGSGANVLTF. CDR3 coding DNA: TGTGCCAGCAGCTTCGAGGGTTCTGGGGCCAACGTCCTGACTTTC.

This clone was seen a single time. The V and J genes are TRBV21-1 and TRBJ1-2; the table's D call, TRBD1, was not checked against the DNA. TRBV21-1 is a known pseudogene. The CDR3 sequence is 15 residues long. The CDR3 loop is CASSSGDRGWYGYTF. As DNA, the CDR3 is TGTGCCAGCAGCAGCGGTGACAGGGGATGGTATGGCTACACCTTC.

The rearrangement uses TRBV2 and TRBJ1-6; no clear D gene. The CDR3 totals 13 residues. V lost 7 bases to trimming and J lost 2 bases, with 6 bases between them. Germline CDR1 is SNHLY and CDR2 is FYNNEI. CDR3 DNA sequence: TGTGCCAGCATTCTTACCTATAATTCACCCCTCCACTTT. Its protein is CASILTYNSPLHF.

The chain uses TRBV7-7 and TRBJ2-1, with 14 bases fitting TRBD2. From germline, CDR1 is SSHAT and CDR2 FNYEAQ (reference sequence). V gave up 5 bases and J gave up 8 bases; unmatched junction bases: 11. The CDR3 sequence is 17 residues long. The CDR3 loop reads CASSHARLAGGPDEQFF. As DNA, the CDR3 is TGTGCCAGCAGCCACGCTCGACTAGCGGGAGGGCCAGATGAGCAGTTCTTC. Combining the CDR3 with reference TRBV7-7 and TRBJ2-1 gives the whole variable domain GAGVSQSPRYKVTKRGQDVTLRCDPISSHATLYWYQQALGQGPEFLTYFNYEAQPDKSGLPSDRFSAERPEGSISTLTIQRTEQRDSAMYRCASSHARLAGGPDEQFFGPGTRLTVL.

The chain carries TRBV4-1 and TRBJ2-1; 7 bases are a match to TRBD1. Germline loops: CDR1 MGHRA, CDR2 YSYEKL. Trimming at V came to 5 bases and at J to 9 bases, leaving 22 bases not matched to a gene. This CDR3 has 18 amino acids. This chain's CDR3 is CASSAKWVGTERRVEQFF. As DNA, the CDR3 is TGCGCCAGCAGCGCGAAGTGGGTCGGGACAGAGCGTCGTGTTGAGCAGTTCTTC.

The rearrangement joins TRBV5-4 to TRBJ2-7; 8 bases fit TRBD2. The J segment lost 5 bases and the V segment lost 4 bases, leaving 11 bases of the junction unmatched. The CDR3 runs 15 residues. Germline V gene lookup returns CDR1 SGHNT and CDR2 YYREEE (reference sequence). This CDR3 is CASSPPGTRSHEQYF. The CDR3 DNA reads as TGTGCCAGCAGCCCGCCCGGGACTAGATCTCACGAGCAGTACTTC.

V gene TRBV4-1 combines with J gene TRBJ1-2; 8 nucleotides match TRBD1. The germline gives CDR1 MGHRA, CDR2 YSYEKL. The CDR3 totals 17 residues. Trimming removed 1 base from V and 3 bases from J; junction bases left unmatched: 10. CDR3 DNA sequence: TGCGCCAGCAGCCAAGCAGGAAGGACAGGGTATGACTATGGCTACACCTTC. It encodes CASSQAGRTGYDYGYTF.

The genes are TRBV30 and TRBJ1-1, with TRBD1 identical over 10 bases. CDR1 and CDR2 from the germline V gene are GTSNPN and SVGIG (reference sequence). This CDR3 comprises 17 residues. Germline trimming cut 5 bases from V and 0 bases from J; bases unmatched to any gene: 12. The CDR3: CAWGSGQGGFMNTEAFF. The CDR3 DNA is TGTGCCTGGGGTTCCGGACAGGGGGGATTCATGAACACTGAAGCTTTCTTT.

This clone was recorded a few times. The chain joins TRBV11-3 to TRBJ2-1; D ambiguous. Trimming shortened V by 2 bases and J by 2 bases, and 4 bases separated the two germline ends. The CDR3 runs 13 residues. The germline gives CDR1 SGHNT, CDR2 YENEEA. The CDR3 DNA reads as TGTGCCAGCAGCTTACAGACCTACAATGAGCAGTTCTTC. As protein: CASSLQTYNEQFF. The whole variable domain, remainder taken from reference TRBV11-3 and TRBJ2-1, is EAGVVQSPRYKIIEKKQPVAFWCNPISGHNTLYWYLQNLGQGPELLIRYENEEAVDDSQLPKDRFSAERLKGVDSTLKIQPAELGDSAVYLCASSLQTYNEQFFGPGTRLTVL.